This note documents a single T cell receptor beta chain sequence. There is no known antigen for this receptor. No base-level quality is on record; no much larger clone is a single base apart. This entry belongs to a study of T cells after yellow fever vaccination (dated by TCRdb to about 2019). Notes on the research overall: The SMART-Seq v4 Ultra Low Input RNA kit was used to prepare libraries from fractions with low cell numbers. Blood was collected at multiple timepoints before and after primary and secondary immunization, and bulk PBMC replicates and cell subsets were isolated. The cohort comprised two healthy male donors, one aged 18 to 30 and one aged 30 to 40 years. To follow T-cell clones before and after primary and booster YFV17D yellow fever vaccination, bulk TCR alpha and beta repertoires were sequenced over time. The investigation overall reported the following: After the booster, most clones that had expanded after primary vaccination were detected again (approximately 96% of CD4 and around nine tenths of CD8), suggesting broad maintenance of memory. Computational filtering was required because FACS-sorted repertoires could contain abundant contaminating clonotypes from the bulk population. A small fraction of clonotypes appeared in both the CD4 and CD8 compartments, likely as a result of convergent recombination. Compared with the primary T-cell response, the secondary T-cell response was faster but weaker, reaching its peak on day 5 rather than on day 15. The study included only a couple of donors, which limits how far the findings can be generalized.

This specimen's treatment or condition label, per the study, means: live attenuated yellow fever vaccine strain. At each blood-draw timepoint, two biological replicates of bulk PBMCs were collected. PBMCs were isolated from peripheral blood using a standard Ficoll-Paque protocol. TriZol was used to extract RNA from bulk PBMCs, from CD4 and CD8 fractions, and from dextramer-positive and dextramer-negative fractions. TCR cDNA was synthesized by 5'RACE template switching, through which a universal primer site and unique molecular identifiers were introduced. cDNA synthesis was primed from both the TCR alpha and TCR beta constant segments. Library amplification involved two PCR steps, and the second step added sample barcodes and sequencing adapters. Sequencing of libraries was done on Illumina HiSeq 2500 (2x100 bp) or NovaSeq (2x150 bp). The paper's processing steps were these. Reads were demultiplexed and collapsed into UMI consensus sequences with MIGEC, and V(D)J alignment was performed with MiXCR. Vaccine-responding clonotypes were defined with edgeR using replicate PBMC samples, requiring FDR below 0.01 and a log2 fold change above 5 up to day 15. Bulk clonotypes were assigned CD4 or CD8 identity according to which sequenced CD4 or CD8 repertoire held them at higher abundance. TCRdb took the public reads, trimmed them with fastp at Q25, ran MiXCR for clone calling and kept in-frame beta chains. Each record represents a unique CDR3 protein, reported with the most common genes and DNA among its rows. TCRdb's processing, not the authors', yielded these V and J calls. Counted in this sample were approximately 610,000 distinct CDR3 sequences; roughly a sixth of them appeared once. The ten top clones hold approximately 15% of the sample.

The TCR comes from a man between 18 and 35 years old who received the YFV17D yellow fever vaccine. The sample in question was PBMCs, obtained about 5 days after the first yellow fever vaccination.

The CDR3 protein sequence reads: CAWSPGETQYF. The bases are TGTGCCTGGAGTCCCGGGGAGACCCAGTACTTC. The V and J segments used are TRBV30 and TRBJ2-5; no D gene is confidently identified. V and J are truncated by 2 bases and 5 bases respectively, leaving an intervening sequence of 6 bases. Via the germline V gene (reference sequence), CDR1 is GTSNPN and CDR2 SVGIG. The CDR3 spans 11 residues, from the cysteine through the phenylalanine. CDR3 DNA is the only sequence kept; it has 33 bases, read in frame from the first base.